One sample yielded the 18 T cell receptor beta chains listed below, sequenced in a study of a mutant IDH1 vaccine in newly diagnosed glioma. The time point was: baseline, week 1 (first vaccination visit). Treatment given: pre-vaccination baseline after standard-of-care therapy. Produced via immunoSEQ multiplex PCR; TCRdb's table is partial and in-frame only. The table includes 65,000 to 70,000 clones, around 83% detected once. This sample comprised peripheral blood mononuclear cells (PBMCs), obtained from a glioma patient treated with radiotherapy, temozolomide or both. These receptor sequences come from a woman aged 18-29 years with glioma. Some clones in this sample may be carry-over from other donors' samples.

The chain joins TRBV2 to TRBJ2-5; 7 bases agree with TRBD2. The CDR3 extends over 17 amino acids. Trimming at V came to 8 bases and at J to 1 base, leaving 16 bases not matched to a gene. Germline V lookup: CDR1 SNHLY, CDR2 FYNNEI. The CDR3 sequence is CASARWGGLAAQETQYF. CDR3 DNA sequence: TGTGCCAGCGCCCGGTGGGGTGGGCTAGCGGCCCAAGAGACCCAGTACTTC.

This chain links TRBV6-1 with TRBJ1-2; tentative D call: TRBD1 (5 bases). CDR1 is MNHNS and CDR2 is SASEGT in the germline V gene. The CDR3 runs to 14 residues. Between the trimmed V and J ends, which lost 1 base and 1 base, there was a span of 7 bases. The DNA for the CDR3 is TGTGCCAGCAGTGAAGACAGGTATAACTATGGCTACACCTTC. It yields the protein CASSEDRYNYGYTF.

V usage is TRBV9 and J usage is TRBJ1-1; D gene ambiguous. The CDR3 sequence is 14 residues long. The V end lost 4 bases, the J end lost 0 bases, and 10 bases lay between the germline ends. CDR1 and CDR2 from the germline V gene are SGDLS and YYNGEE. CDR3: CASSSSLLNTEAFF. The DNA of the CDR3 is TGTGCCAGCAGCAGCAGCCTATTGAACACTGAAGCTTTCTTT.

The sample holds a few counts of this clone. The chain uses TRBV5-5 and TRBJ2-3; D unclear. CDR3 length equals 14 residues. Between the trimmed V and J ends, which lost 6 bases and 4 bases, there was a span of 15 bases. Germline assignment: CDR1 SGHKS and CDR2 YYEKEE (reference sequence). The CDR3, as DNA: TGTGCCAGCACCGTCGGGTGGAGCGCAGATACGCAGTATTTT. Protein: CASTVGWSADTQYF.

This chain links TRBV7-3 with TRBJ2-5, with D unresolved. V lost 6 bases to trimming and J lost 3 bases, with 11 bases between them. Germline V gives CDR1 SGHTA, CDR2 FQGTGA. The CDR3 has 13 amino acids. The DNA for the CDR3 is TGTGCCAGCAGTAGGGAACAAAAAGAGACCCAGTACTTC. Translating it yields CASSREQKETQYF.

The chain recombines TRBV6-5 with TRBJ1-5, with D uncertain. In germline, CDR1 is MNHEY, CDR2 SVGAGI. CDR3 length equals 13 residues. Trimming cost V 5 bases and J 7 bases, with 12 bases left between them. The CDR3 region has the DNA TGTGCCAGCAGTGAAATCTTAGGCCAGCCCCAGCATTTT. Amino acid sequence: CASSEILGQPQHF.

This clone was found once. V usage is TRBV5-6 and J usage is TRBJ2-5, with D possibly being TRBD2 (6 bases). The germline CDR1 and CDR2 sequences are SGHDT and YYEEEE. The CDR3 has 14 amino acids. Trimming removed 2 bases at V and 3 bases at J, with 11 bases between. CDR3 residues: CASSFGGREETQYF. The CDR3 nucleotides are TGTGCCAGCAGCTTCGGAGGGCGGGAAGAGACCCAGTACTTC.

CDR3 in amino acids: CASSFTGNTGELFF. The CDR3 DNA sequence: TGCGCCAGCAGCTTCACAGGGAACACCGGGGAGCTGTTTTTT. V usage is TRBV5-1 and J usage is TRBJ2-2; a weak D match, TRBD1 (5 bases). Germline values: CDR1 SGHRS, CDR2 YFSETQ. The V end lost 2 bases, the J end lost 1 base, and 6 bases lay between the germline ends. The CDR3 loop spans 14 amino acids. Full variable domain (missing parts from reference TRBV5-1 and TRBJ2-2): KAGVTQTPRYLIKTRGQQVTLSCSPISGHRSVSWYQQTPGQGLQFLFEYFSETQRNKGNFPGRFSGRQFSNSRSEMNVSTLELGDSALYLCASSFTGNTGELFFGEGSRLTVL.

There are a few counts of this clone. The chain employs TRBV5-1 and TRBJ1-2; D might be TRBD1 (5 bases). The germline V gene has CDR1 SGHRS and CDR2 YFSETQ. Trimming cost V 0 bases and J 5 bases, with 11 bases left between them. The CDR3 length is 14 residues. In DNA, the CDR3 is TGCGCCAGCAGCTTGGGGGGCGCGGAATATGGCTACACCTTC. Translation: CASSLGGAEYGYTF. The whole variable domain, remainder taken from reference TRBV5-1 and TRBJ1-2, is KAGVTQTPRYLIKTRGQQVTLSCSPISGHRSVSWYQQTPGQGLQFLFEYFSETQRNKGNFPGRFSGRQFSNSRSEMNVSTLELGDSALYLCASSLGGAEYGYTFGSGTRLTVV.

In this sample, this clone turned up a few times. This chain uses TRBV2 with TRBJ2-5; D tentatively fits TRBD1 or TRBD2 (5 bases each). The CDR3 spans 13 residues. Trimming left V 6 bases short and J 5 bases short, with 13 bases between. CDR1 and CDR2 (germline): SNHLY, FYNNEI. In DNA form, the CDR3 reads TGTGCCAGCAGCCCCGGGACGTGGGAGACCCAGTACTTC. Amino acid sequence: CASSPGTWETQYF.

This clone is a singleton in its sample. The V and J genes are TRBV7-6 and TRBJ1-3; no firm D call. Germline CDR1 SGHVS, CDR2 FNYEAQ. V shed 1 base and J shed 0 bases, with 4 bases lying between them. The CDR3 spans 14 residues. CDR3 in amino acids: CASSLGRSGNTIYF. For the CDR3, the DNA is TGTGCCAGCAGCTTAGGTCGCTCTGGAAACACCATATATTTT.

CDR3 nucleotide sequence: TGTGCCAGTAAAGAGAGGAGTAGCAATCAGCCCCAGCATTTT. Translation: CASKERSSNQPQHF. The chain employs TRBV19 and TRBJ1-5; D is ambiguous. The CDR3 is 14 residues long. The germline V gene has CDR1 LNHDA and CDR2 SQIVND (reference sequence). Deletions cut 7 bases from V and 0 bases from J, with 10 bases between.

The chain joins TRBV19 to TRBJ1-5; D unresolved. Germline V gives CDR1 LNHDA, CDR2 SQIVND (reference sequence). The CDR3 consists of 12 residues. Trimming left V 7 bases short and J 7 bases short, with 11 bases between. CDR3 coding DNA: TGTGCCAGTAAAAAGGATCACCAGCCCCAGCATTTT. This gives the protein CASKKDHQPQHF. Using reference TRBV19 and TRBJ1-5 for the parts outside the CDR3, the full variable domain is DGGITQSPKYLFRKEGQNVTLSCEQNLNHDAMYWYRQDPGQGLRLIYYSQIVNDFQKGDIAEGYSVSREKKESFPLTVTSAQKNPTAFYLCASKKDHQPQHFGDGTRLSIL.

This clone came up a few times. The rearrangement links TRBV29-1 to TRBJ1-1, with 8 nucleotides matching TRBD1. The CDR3 is made up of 14 amino acids. From germline, CDR1 is SQVTM and CDR2 ANQGSEA. Losses at the gene ends were 5 bases for V and 5 bases for J; bases not matched to a gene: 10. This CDR3 reads CSVYPGQGRTEAFF. The CDR3, as DNA: TGCAGCGTTTATCCCGGACAGGGCAGAACTGAAGCTTTCTTT.

The gene calls are TRBV7-8 and TRBJ2-3, with D unresolved. Trimming took 5 bases from V and 2 from J, leaving 8 bases between them. This CDR3 has 13 amino acids. CDR1 and CDR2 from the germline V gene are SGHVS and FQNEAQ. As DNA, the CDR3 is TGTGCCAGCAGCCCCTTAGCCACAGATACGCAGTATTTT. Amino acids: CASSPLATDTQYF.

The chain joins TRBV2 to TRBJ1-5, with D unclear. The CDR3 length is 14 residues. V was clipped by 7 bases and J by 3 bases, with 13 bases between them. Germline assignment: CDR1 SNHLY and CDR2 FYNNEI. CDR3 sequence reads: CASTGGQVNQPQHF. DNA for the CDR3: TGTGCCAGCACTGGAGGCCAGGTCAATCAGCCCCAGCATTTT.

This clone has more than one count but fewer than ten. The chain carries TRBV2 and TRBJ2-6; no firm D call. CDR3 length: 15 amino acids. V lost 5 bases and J lost 2, with 10 bases in between. Germline CDR1 reads SNHLY; CDR2 reads FYNNEI. The CDR3: CASSPPDAGANVLTF. In DNA form, the CDR3 reads TGTGCCAGCAGTCCCCCGGATGCTGGGGCCAACGTCCTGACTTTC.

V usage is TRBV5-1 and J usage is TRBJ2-7; TRBD1 agrees at 9 bases. J lost 5 bases, V lost 4 bases, and 7 bases had no gene match. CDR3 length: 14 amino acids. Germline CDR1 and CDR2: SGHRS and YFSETQ. In DNA, the CDR3 is TGCGCCAGCAGCACGGGACAGGGAACCAACGAGCAGTACTTC. It specifies CASSTGQGTNEQYF.